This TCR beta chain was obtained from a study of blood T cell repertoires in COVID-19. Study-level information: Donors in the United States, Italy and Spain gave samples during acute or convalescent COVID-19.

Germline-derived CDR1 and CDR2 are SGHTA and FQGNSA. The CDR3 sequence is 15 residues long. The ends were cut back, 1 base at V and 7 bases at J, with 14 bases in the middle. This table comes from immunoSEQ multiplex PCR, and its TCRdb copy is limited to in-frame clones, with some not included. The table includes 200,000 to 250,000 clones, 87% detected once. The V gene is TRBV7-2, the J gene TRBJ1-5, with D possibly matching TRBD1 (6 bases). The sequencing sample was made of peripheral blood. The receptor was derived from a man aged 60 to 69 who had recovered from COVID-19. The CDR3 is CASSLVTDREQPQHF. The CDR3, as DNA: TGTGCCAGCAGCTTAGTAACGGACAGAGAACAGCCCCAGCATTTT.